The rows below give T cell receptor beta chains drawn from one sample of a study of cytomegalovirus exposure and HLA in healthy donors. Clones were sequenced by immunoSEQ multiplex PCR, and TCRdb holds only the in-frame ones, with some missing. There are 130,000 or so clones in the sample; approximately 82% occur only once, and roughly 3.1% lies in the top ten. The sample was PBMCs. The receptors derive from a man younger than 35 in good health and CMV-seropositive. CDR3s leave out the opening cysteine and the closing phenylalanine or tryptophan. Fields, in order: J gene, V gene, CDR3 protein.

J gene: TRBJ2-7
V gene: TRBV6-4
CDR3 protein: ASKGRGQPYEQY

J gene: TRBJ2-2
V gene: TRBV5-1
CDR3 protein: ASSLRSGGVTGELF

J gene: TRBJ1-5
V gene: TRBV19
CDR3 protein: ASSRRTGNNQPQH

J gene: TRBJ1-6
V gene: TRBV4-1
CDR3 protein: ASSQDRWEDSPLH

J gene: TRBJ1-1
V gene: TRBV7-9
CDR3 protein: ASSEFDSQNTEAF

J gene: TRBJ2-3
V gene: TRBV28
CDR3 protein: ASSLSGLAGGNTDTQY

J gene: TRBJ2-7
V gene: TRBV7-9
CDR3 protein: ASSTGTSGRAEDEQY

J gene: TRBJ2-7
V gene: TRBV7-9
CDR3 protein: ASSGRASGTGSEQY

J gene: TRBJ1-2
V gene: TRBV25-1
CDR3 protein: ATCSTGGADGYT

J gene: TRBJ2-2
V gene: TRBV19
CDR3 protein: ASSNPWREGRFELF

J gene: TRBJ2-3
V gene: TRBV29-1
CDR3 protein: SVEDRVLTDTQY

J gene: TRBJ1-2
V gene: TRBV14
CDR3 protein: ASSPGYYGYT

J gene: TRBJ2-7
V gene: TRBV9
CDR3 protein: ASSPSGSLSYEQY

J gene: TRBJ1-1
V gene: TRBV28
CDR3 protein: ASSYRGGGTEAF

J gene: TRBJ2-7
V gene: TRBV4-1
CDR3 protein: ASSQGPLGRPQY

J gene: TRBJ2-1
V gene: TRBV2
CDR3 protein: ASSEKSRYNEQF

J gene: TRBJ2-7
V gene: TRBV2
CDR3 protein: ASNLRAGVRGTYEQY

J gene: TRBJ2-2
V gene: TRBV25-1
CDR3 protein: ASSDSFTGELF

J gene: TRBJ1-1
V gene: TRBV18
CDR3 protein: ASSPTGNTEAF

J gene: TRBJ2-7
V gene: TRBV5-1
CDR3 protein: ASSLGDSVGSATRQY

J gene: TRBJ1-3
V gene: TRBV27
CDR3 protein: ASKRTTGRPGNTIY

J gene: TRBJ2-3
V gene: TRBV30
CDR3 protein: AWSVGADTQY

J gene: TRBJ1-1
V gene: TRBV12-5
CDR3 protein: ASGLVQGGRTEAF

J gene: TRBJ2-7
V gene: TRBV5-4
CDR3 protein: ASSLAGTTYEQY

J gene: TRBJ2-5
V gene: TRBV5-6
CDR3 protein: ASSLGVAGIQETQY

J gene: TRBJ1-5
V gene: TRBV6-5
CDR3 protein: ASSTRGLGNQPQH